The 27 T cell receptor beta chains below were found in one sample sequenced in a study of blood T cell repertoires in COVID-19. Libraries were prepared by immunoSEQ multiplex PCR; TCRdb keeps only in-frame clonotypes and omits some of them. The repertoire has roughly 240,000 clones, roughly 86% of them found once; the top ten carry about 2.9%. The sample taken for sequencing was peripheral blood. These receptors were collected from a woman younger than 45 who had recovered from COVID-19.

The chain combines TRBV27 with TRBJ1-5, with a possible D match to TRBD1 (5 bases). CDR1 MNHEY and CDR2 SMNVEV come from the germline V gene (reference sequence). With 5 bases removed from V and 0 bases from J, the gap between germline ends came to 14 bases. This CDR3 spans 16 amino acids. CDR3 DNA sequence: TGTGCCAGCAGTCCGCATCGGGACTTTAGCAATCAGCCCCAGCATTTT. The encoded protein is CASSPHRDFSNQPQHF.

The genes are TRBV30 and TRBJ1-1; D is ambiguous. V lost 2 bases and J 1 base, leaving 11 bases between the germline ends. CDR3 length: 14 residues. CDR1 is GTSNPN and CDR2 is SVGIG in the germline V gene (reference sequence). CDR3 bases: TGTGCCTGGAGTCCACAGACCGCGAACACTGAAGCTTTCTTT. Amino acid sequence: CAWSPQTANTEAFF.

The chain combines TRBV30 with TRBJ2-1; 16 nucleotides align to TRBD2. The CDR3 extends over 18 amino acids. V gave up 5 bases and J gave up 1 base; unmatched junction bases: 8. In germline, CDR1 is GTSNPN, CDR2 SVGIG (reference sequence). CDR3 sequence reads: CAWDWGLAGGRSYNEQFF. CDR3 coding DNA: TGTGCCTGGGACTGGGGACTAGCGGGGGGGCGGTCCTACAATGAGCAGTTCTTC.

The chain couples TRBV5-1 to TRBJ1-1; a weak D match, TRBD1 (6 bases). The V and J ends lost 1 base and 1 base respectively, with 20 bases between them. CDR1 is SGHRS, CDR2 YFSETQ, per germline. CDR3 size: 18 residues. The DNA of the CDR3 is TGCGCCAGCAGCTTGAGTCTTTGGGGGCTTCTTGGGAACACTGAAGCTTTCTTT. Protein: CASSLSLWGLLGNTEAFF.

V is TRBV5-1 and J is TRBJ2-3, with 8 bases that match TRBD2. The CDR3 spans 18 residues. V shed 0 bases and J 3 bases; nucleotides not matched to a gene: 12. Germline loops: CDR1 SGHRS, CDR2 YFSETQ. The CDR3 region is CASSLGPRLASKTDTQYF. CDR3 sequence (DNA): TGCGCCAGCAGCTTGGGGCCTCGACTAGCGTCGAAGACAGATACGCAGTATTTT.

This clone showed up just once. The CDR3 DNA sequence: TGTGCCAGCAGTTACTCAAGGCTAGTCGAGACCCAGTACTTC. Translating it yields CASSYSRLVETQYF. This chain links TRBV6-5 with TRBJ2-5, with D unresolved. Germline assignment: CDR1 MNHEY and CDR2 SVGAGI. The CDR3 spans 14 residues. The germline V and J ends were trimmed by 0 bases and 5 bases, with 10 bases remaining between them.

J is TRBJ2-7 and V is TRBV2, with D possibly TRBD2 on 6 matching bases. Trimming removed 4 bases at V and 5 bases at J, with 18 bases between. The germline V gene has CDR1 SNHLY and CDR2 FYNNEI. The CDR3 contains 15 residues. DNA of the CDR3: TGTGCCAGCAGTGGGTTTGAGACTAGTATCAACGAGCAGTACTTC. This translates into CASSGFETSINEQYF.

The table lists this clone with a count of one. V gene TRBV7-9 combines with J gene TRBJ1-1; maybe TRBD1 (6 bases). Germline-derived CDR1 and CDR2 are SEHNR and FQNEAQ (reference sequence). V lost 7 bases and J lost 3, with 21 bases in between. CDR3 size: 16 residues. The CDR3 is CASTLREGGAYTEAFF. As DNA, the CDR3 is TGTGCCAGCACCCTGAGGGAGGGGGGCGCGTACACTGAAGCTTTCTTT.

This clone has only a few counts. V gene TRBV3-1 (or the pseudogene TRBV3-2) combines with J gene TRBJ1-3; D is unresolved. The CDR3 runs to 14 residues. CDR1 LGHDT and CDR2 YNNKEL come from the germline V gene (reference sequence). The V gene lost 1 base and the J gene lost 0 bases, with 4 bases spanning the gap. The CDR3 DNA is TGTGCCAGCAGCCAAGGACTCTCTGGAAACACCATATATTTT. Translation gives CASSQGLSGNTIYF.

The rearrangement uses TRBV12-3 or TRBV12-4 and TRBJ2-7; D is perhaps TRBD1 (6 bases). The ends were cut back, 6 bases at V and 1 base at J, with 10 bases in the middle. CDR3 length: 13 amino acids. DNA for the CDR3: TGTGCCAGCAGGAGGACAGATTCCTACGAGCAGTACTTC. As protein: CASRRTDSYEQYF.

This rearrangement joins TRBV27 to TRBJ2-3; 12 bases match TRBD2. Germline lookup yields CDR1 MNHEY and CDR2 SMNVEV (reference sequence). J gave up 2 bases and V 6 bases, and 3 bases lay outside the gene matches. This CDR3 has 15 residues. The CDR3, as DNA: TGTGCCAGCAGGCTAGCGGGGGGGGCCACAGATACGCAGTATTTT. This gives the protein CASRLAGGATDTQYF.

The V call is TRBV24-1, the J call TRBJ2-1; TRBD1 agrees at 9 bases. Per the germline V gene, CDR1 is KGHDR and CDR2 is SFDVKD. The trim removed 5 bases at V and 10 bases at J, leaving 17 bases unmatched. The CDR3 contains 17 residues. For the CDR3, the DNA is TGTGCCACCAGTGCACGACCCCGGGGGACAGGGCCAGAGGAGCAGTTCTTC. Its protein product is CATSARPRGTGPEEQFF.

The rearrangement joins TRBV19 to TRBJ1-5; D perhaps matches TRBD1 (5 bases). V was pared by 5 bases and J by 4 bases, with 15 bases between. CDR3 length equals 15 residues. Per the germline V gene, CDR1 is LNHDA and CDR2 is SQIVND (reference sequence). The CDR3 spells CASSDHGGGNQPQHF. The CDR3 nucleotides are TGTGCCAGTAGTGACCACGGGGGGGGGAATCAGCCCCAGCATTTT.

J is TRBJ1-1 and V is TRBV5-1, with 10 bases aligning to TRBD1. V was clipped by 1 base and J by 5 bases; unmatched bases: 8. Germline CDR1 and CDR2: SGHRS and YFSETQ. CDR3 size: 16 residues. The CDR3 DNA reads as TGCGCCAGCAGCTTGACCGGGACAGGGGAATATACTGAAGCTTTCTTT. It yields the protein CASSLTGTGEYTEAFF. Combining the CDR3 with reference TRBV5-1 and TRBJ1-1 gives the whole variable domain KAGVTQTPRYLIKTRGQQVTLSCSPISGHRSVSWYQQTPGQGLQFLFEYFSETQRNKGNFPGRFSGRQFSNSRSEMNVSTLELGDSALYLCASSLTGTGEYTEAFFGQGTRLTVV.

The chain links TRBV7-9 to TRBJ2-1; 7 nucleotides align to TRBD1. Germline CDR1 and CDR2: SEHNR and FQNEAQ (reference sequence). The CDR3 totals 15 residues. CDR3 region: CASLTTGTVDNEQFF. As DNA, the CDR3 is TGTGCAAGCCTAACGACCGGGACAGTTGACAATGAGCAGTTCTTC.

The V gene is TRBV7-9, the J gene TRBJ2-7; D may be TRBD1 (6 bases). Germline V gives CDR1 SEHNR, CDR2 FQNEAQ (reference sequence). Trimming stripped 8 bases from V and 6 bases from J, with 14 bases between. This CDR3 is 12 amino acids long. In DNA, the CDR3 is TGTGCCAGCGGGACACCCCCTTCCGAGCAGTACTTC. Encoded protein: CASGTPPSEQYF.

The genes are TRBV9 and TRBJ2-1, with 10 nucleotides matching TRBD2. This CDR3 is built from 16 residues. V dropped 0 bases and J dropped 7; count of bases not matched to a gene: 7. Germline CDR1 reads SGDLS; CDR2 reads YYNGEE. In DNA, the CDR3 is TGTGCCAGCAGCGTAGTAAGCGGGGGGGCCCAGAATGAGCAGTTCTTC. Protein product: CASSVVSGGAQNEQFF.

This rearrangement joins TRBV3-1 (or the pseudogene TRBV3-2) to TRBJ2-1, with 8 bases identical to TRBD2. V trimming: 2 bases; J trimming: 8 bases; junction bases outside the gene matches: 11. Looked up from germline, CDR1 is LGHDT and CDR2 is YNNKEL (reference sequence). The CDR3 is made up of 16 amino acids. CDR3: CASSQSRRAGGHEQFF. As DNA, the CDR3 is TGTGCCAGCAGCCAAAGTCGTCGGGCGGGGGGCCATGAGCAGTTCTTC.

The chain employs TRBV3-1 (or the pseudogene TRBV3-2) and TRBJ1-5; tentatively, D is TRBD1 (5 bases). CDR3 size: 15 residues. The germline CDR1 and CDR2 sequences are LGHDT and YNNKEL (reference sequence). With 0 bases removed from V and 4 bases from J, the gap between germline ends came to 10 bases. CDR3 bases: TGTGCCAGCAGCCAAGACGGGGGGAAGAATCAGCCCCAGCATTTT. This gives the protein CASSQDGGKNQPQHF.

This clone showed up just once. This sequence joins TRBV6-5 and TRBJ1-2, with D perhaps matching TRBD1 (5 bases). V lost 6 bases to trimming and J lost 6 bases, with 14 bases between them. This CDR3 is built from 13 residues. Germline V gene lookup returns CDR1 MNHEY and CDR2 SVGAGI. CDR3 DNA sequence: TGTGCCAGCAGGCTAACGCCGGGGGATGGCTACACCTTC. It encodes CASRLTPGDGYTF.

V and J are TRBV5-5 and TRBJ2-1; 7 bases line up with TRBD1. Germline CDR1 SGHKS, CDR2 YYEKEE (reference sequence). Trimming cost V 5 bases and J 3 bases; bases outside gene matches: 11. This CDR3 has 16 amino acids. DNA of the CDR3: TGTGCCAGCAGACGAGAGTGGACAGGAGGCTACAATGAGCAGTTCTTC. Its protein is CASRREWTGGYNEQFF.

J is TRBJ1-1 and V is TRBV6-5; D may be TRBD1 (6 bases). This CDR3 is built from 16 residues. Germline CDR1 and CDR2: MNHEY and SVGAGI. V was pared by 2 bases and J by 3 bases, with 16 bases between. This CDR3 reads CASSYLLAGADTEAFF. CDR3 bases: TGTGCCAGCAGTTACCTACTAGCGGGGGCTGACACTGAAGCTTTCTTT.

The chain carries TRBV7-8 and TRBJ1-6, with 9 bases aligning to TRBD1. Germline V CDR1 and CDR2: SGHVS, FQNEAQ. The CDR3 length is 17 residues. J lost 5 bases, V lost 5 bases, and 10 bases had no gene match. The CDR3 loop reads CASSIILGTGNNSPLHF. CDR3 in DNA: TGTGCCAGCAGCATAATCCTCGGGACAGGGAATAATTCACCCCTCCACTTT.

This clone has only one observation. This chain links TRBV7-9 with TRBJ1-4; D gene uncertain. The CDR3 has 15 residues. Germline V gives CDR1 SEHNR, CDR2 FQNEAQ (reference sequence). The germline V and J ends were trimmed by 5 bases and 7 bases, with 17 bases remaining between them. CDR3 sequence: CASSARGVMIEKLFF. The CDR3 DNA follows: TGTGCCAGCAGCGCCCGGGGAGTAATGATTGAAAAACTGTTTTTT.

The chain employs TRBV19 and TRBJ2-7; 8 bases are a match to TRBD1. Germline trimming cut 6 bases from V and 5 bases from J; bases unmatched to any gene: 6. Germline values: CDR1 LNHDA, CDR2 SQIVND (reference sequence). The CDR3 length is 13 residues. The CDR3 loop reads CASSRDRFNEQYF. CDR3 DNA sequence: TGTGCCAGTAGCCGGGACAGGTTCAACGAGCAGTACTTC.

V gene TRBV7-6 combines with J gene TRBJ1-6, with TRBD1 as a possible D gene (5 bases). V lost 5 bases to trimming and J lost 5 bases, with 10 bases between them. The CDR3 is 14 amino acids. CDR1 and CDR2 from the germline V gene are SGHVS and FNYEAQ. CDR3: CASSRGGDNSPLHF. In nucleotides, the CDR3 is TGTGCCAGCAGCCGGGGGGGGGATAATTCACCCCTCCACTTT.

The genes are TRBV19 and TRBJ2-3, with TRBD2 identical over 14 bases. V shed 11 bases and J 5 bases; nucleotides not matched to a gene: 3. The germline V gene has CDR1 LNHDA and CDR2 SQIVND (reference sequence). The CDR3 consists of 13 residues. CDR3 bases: TGTGCCGTCGGACTAGCGGGGGGAGATACGCAGTATTTT. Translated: CAVGLAGGDTQYF.